This T cell receptor (beta chain) was captured by sequencing in a study of cytomegalovirus exposure and HLA in healthy donors (dated by TCRdb to between 2016 and 2019). Turning to the overall study: An earlier analysis of 587 of the donors reported 250 to 350 Gb of sequence data and 100 million to 120 million unique TCR beta sequences obtained from roughly 170 million T cells. Using immunosequencing, the study profiled T cell repertoires from about 610 subjects and related those repertoires to cytomegalovirus serostatus. A handful of DR-DQ haplotypes were treated as single units for association and clustering because of strong linkage in the cohort. Every discovery cohort repertoire had been produced on one sequencing platform. Of the approximately 400 genotyped donors, approximately 80% fell in the genetic ancestry cluster associated with self-reported Caucasian donors. High-throughput TCR immunosequencing, statistical association of individual TCRs with disease status, and machine learning were combined to predict cytomegalovirus infection status. On average, 235,054 unique TCR beta nucleotide sequences were sequenced per donor among about 400 genotyped donors of the cohort, with about 19% of those sequences being non-productive. In the later analysis, no new phenotypic data were used to find candidate immune exposures; instead, reliance was placed on TCR beta sequences and their occurrence across donors. To study patterns of TCR occurrence, a later analysis re-analyzed previously published TCR beta repertoires from more than 550 donors and added high-resolution HLA genotyping. Besides the first cohort of 500 to 700 subjects, a separate validation cohort made up of around 120 different subjects was used. An early release covering approximately 600 HLA-typed donors comprised roughly 300 gigabases of sequencing data and tens of millions of unique TCR sequences. The aim of the study was to test whether cataloging public T cell receptors could identify signatures of past pathogen exposure. Donor age, sex, ethnicity and CMV serostatus were collected together with the repertoire data. HLA typing covered class I and class II loci at four-digit resolution. Typing coverage varied by locus: about 629-630 donors for A, B, C, DRB1 and DQB1; around 560 for DQA1; around 610 for DPA1; around 490 for DPB1. A later genetic analysis used genome-wide SNP genotypes for 398 of the 666 donors, treating that subset as a discovery cohort. An earlier analysis of about 620 of the donors applied high-throughput TCR beta sequencing to assess whether each TCR beta V gene segment acted as functional or pseudogenic. General findings and caveats noted by the study authors: A few of the identified cytomegalovirus-associated TCR beta chains were confirmed in vitro to be specific for cytomegalovirus antigens. Roughly uniform sequencing depth across donors was assumed in presence/absence analyses, although this assumption may not hold. A further reported finding was that TCR beta sequences accurately predicted the HLA-A and HLA-B alleles for most subjects in the first cohort. The cohort was sequenced for TCR beta chains only, and without alpha or paired-chain data the features that could be detected were limited. In an earlier analysis of approximately 590 of the donors, most TCR beta V segments appeared in productive rearrangements about 87% or about 30% of the time, broadly matching IMGT annotations. Some 15 rarely observed V segments, including chromosome 9 orphons, were excluded from the earlier analysis of several hundred of the donors because counts were too low. A later genetic analysis associated a missense DCLRE1C variant with V-gene and J-gene trimming of TCR beta chains, and an independent cohort replicated the association. At a false discovery rate of 0.05, a later analysis linked 15,000 to 20,000 TCR beta sequences to specific HLA alleles. In the study, 150 to 200 TCR beta chains were listed as associated with cytomegalovirus. The sequencing pipeline was judged likely to have produced a cluster of highly shared sequence variants as a technical artifact. According to a later analysis, most CMV-associated TCR beta chains appeared to be HLA-restricted, and the HLA associations seemed to be driven largely by CMV exposure. CMV serostatus was the only immune exposure information available for the cohort. Because some donors lacked HLA typing at each locus, the association tests relied only on the typed subset. In a later analysis, TCR association rates were found to vary across HLA loci, with the most associated TCRs seen for DRB1 alleles and the fewest for HLA-C alleles. In a later analysis, several top co-occurrence clusters were reported to appear linked to parvovirus B19, influenza, CMV and Epstein-Barr virus. Across donors, most TCR sequences were observed very rarely, whereas some public TCRs were present in many individuals. Correlated functional status among segregating V segments might be attributable to linkage disequilibrium, but an unknown experimental factor could not be ruled out. The authors suggested that the approach could potentially be extended to other disease states and immunological phenotypes. Strong co-occurrence of HLA alleles, especially DR and DQ, made assigning TCR associations to individual alleles difficult. In both the original and validation cohorts, the classifier was reported to diagnose cytomegalovirus status with high specificity and sensitivity. Because the 87-base-pair reads could not distinguish some IMGT-functional V segments, including TRBV6-2 and TRBV6-3, those segments were excluded. Compared with the approximately 720-donor mean, donors in an Asian-associated ancestry cluster had fewer N-insertions in productive TCRs, according to a later genetic analysis. In a later analysis, HLA-associated TCR beta chains showed more clonal expansion and lower generation probabilities than non-associated chains that were equally common.

The cohort comprised approximately 700 healthy bone marrow donors. Cohort members were all nominally healthy when sampled, although unrecorded immune exposures were likely present. The donor tested CMV seropositive and was one of the 289 seropositive cohort members. A peripheral blood sample was collected from each donor, and TCR beta sequencing was performed on peripheral blood mononuclear cells. The Qiagen DNeasy Blood Extraction Kit was used to extract genomic DNA from the blood cell samples. Preparation of the library involved the immunoSEQ multiplex PCR assay. The multiplex PCR relied on a mix of 60 forward primers for TCR Vbeta segments and 13 reverse primers for TCR Jbeta segments. The CDR3 region of rearranged TCR beta genes was amplified from genomic DNA with a multiplex PCR assay. Amplified TCR beta libraries were sequenced as 87-base-pair reads on the Illumina HiSeq System. The authors' pipeline ran thus. A later analysis tallied 80 million to 95 million unique TCR beta chains across the approximately 670 repertoires, and some 10 million of those chains were shared by two or more donors. Raw reads were error-corrected and collapsed into unique sequences with a nearest-neighbor algorithm that merged closely related sequences to remove PCR and sequencing errors. To assign V, D and J gene segments, CDR3 sequences were aligned to IMGT reference sequences. For a sequence to be retained, at least a six-nucleotide match to both a V gene segment and a J gene segment was required. A rearrangement was called productive if the CDR3 had no stop codons and remained in frame with V and J, and every other rearrangement was called non-productive. Following IMGT convention, CDR3 was defined as the stretch from the second conserved V-encoded cysteine up to the conserved J-encoded phenylalanine. Sequences without an unambiguous match to a single V gene segment were excluded from the earlier analysis of 450 to 750 of the donors. In an earlier analysis of approximately 560 of the donors, a V segment was called functional when productive rearrangements were above 56.7%, and segregating when the standard deviation between donors exceeded 5%. A statistical classification framework was built to diagnose cytomegalovirus status from the catalog of TCR beta chain sequences. In a later analysis, TCR nucleotide sequences were compared against IMGT/GENE-DB human TR gene sequences so that V and J genes could be assigned. The TCRdist pipeline was used in a later analysis to assign CDR3 sequences and most-parsimonious VDJ recombination scenarios. In a later analysis, each TCR beta chain was defined by its CDR3 amino acid sequence together with its V-gene family, and reads without a unique V-gene family were excluded. A later analysis removed 550 to 700 highly shared, low-generation-probability nucleotide sequences to deal with suspected cross-contamination and a sequencing artifact. In a later analysis, a clonal expansion index was calculated for each public chain from normalized within-repertoire ranks of inferred template counts. In a later analysis, generation probabilities were computed with a VDJ recombination model fitted to out-of-frame rearrangements, and the resulting probabilities were checked against IGoR. A later analysis scored TCR-TCR, TCR-HLA and TCR-CMV co-occurrence with hypergeometric tests, applying a repertoire-size bias correction to TCR pairs. To estimate false discovery rates, a later analysis permuted the HLA or CMV assignments 20 times. A later analysis grouped co-occurring TCRs with DBSCAN, adding TCRdist sequence similarity when clustering within HLA-allele-positive subsets. For co-occurrence clustering, repertoires with fewer than 30,000 or more than 120,000 public chains were excluded, along with a handful of repertoires with anomalous nucleotide sharing. TCRdb obtained this table from immuneACCESS and retained in-frame rearrangements with V and J assigned. These tables miss some clones; where compared with another copy, unresolved V genes account for less than half of the shortfall, and the remainder is unexplained. That table furnishes V, J and clone size, whereas the DNA furnished D and trimming. This sample gives some 110,000 clones in total; roughly 72% of them show up just once. 11% of the sample belongs to the ten largest clones.

V loses 8 bases of germline sequence and J loses 7 bases, and the interval between the two ends is 11 bases. The CDR3 measures 11 amino acids from cysteine to phenylalanine. Only the CDR3 part of the read is kept: 33 bases, read in frame from the first base. The germline V gene gives CDR1 as MDHEN and CDR2 as SYDVKM. In the case of this clone: Its antigen is unknown. Base qualities were left out, and no much larger clone turns up one base away.

This receptor was obtained from a woman aged 45-65 years in good health and CMV-seropositive. The material sequenced was PBMCs. The rearranged chain carries TRBV28 and TRBJ1-1; possibly the D gene is TRBD1, per 6 matching bases. The CDR3: CASRGGFEAFF. The DNA sequence reads TGTGCCAGCCGAGGGGGTTTTGAAGCTTTCTTT.